The sequence of this T cell receptor (beta chain) was determined in a study of blood T cell repertoires in COVID-19. Study-level background: Whether acute or convalescent, the COVID-19 samples came from the United States, Italy and Spain.

Trimming shortened V by 6 bases and J by 8 bases, and 16 bases separated the two germline ends. This CDR3 region has 14 residues. Germline loops: CDR1 SGHTA, CDR2 FQGTGA. Only in-frame clones appear in the TCRdb table, and some are missing; sequencing was by immunoSEQ multiplex PCR. The repertoire includes fewer than 150,000 clones, roughly 84% of them detected once, and over 7% sits in the top ten. This chain uses TRBV7-3 with TRBJ2-2; tentatively, D is TRBD2 (6 bases). The sample was peripheral blood. The sequence was collected from a human donor in a cohort sampled during active COVID-19. CDR3 bases: TGTGCCAGCAGTCAAAGACTAGGATCGGGGGAGCTGTTTTTT. It specifies CASSQRLGSGELFF.